The 6 T cell receptor beta chains given below trace back to one sample, sequenced in a study of T cell repertoires in cytomegalovirus infection. No antigen is known for these receptors. TCRdb re-derived calls from the reads in MiXCR, one entry per CDR3 protein. The sample holds approximately 990,000 distinct CDR3 sequences; roughly 31% are singletons and the top ten take roughly an eighth. Specimen: cultured CD8+ T cells from PBMCs, collected from culture after CMV antigen stimulation. All receptors derive from a human donor in good health (CMV status not recorded). Some clones in this sample may be carry-over from other donors' samples.

This clonotype has a handful of counts. The CDR3: CASSLGLAGHPNTEAFF. CDR3 DNA sequence: TGTGCCAGCAGCTTAGGTTTGGCGGGACACCCGAACACTGAAGCTTTCTTT. The chain recombines TRBV7-8 with TRBJ1-1; D is possibly TRBD1 (6 bases). The germline CDR1 and CDR2 sequences are SGHVS and FQNEAQ. This CDR3 is built from 17 residues. The germline V and J ends were trimmed by 1 base and 1 base, with 16 bases remaining between them.

The chain links TRBV12-3 or TRBV12-4 to TRBJ1-2, with 8 bases lining up with TRBD1. Trimming at V came to 5 bases and at J to 8 bases, leaving 4 bases not matched to a gene. The CDR3 is 12 amino acids. The CDR3 protein is CASSQGAAGYTF. The CDR3 DNA follows: TGTGCCAGCAGTCAGGGGGCGGCCGGCTACACCTTC.

The V call is TRBV29-1, the J call TRBJ1-2, with 8 positions matching TRBD1. The germline V gene encodes CDR1 SQVTM and CDR2 ANQGSEA. The J segment lost 7 bases and the V segment lost 0 bases, leaving 4 bases of the junction unmatched. This CDR3 contains 13 residues. The CDR3 nucleotides read TGCAGCGTTGAAGAAGGGACAGGTCTTGGCTACACCTTC. Protein sequence: CSVEEGTGLGYTF.

This clonotype was observed at least ten times. The V call is TRBV7-6, the J call TRBJ1-1; D remains unclear. The CDR3 is made up of 15 amino acids. Germline V gene lookup returns CDR1 SGHVS and CDR2 FNYEAQ. Trimming cost V 1 base and J 5 bases, with 14 bases left between them. As DNA, the CDR3 is TGTGCCAGCAGCTTAGGGGTAGGGAGGGTGACTGAAGCTTTCTTT. Protein sequence: CASSLGVGRVTEAFF.

The rearrangement links TRBV18 to TRBJ2-7; no clear D. The CDR3 totals 14 residues. The germline V gene encodes CDR1 KGHSH and CDR2 LQKENI. V was cut by 2 bases and J by 4 bases, with 12 bases left in between. CDR3 sequence reads: CASSPGVGGYEQYV. In DNA, the CDR3 is TGTGCCAGCTCACCAGGAGTAGGCGGTTACGAGCAGTACGTC.

The J gene is TRBJ2-3, the V gene TRBV24-1; 10 positions agree with TRBD1. The CDR3 covers 17 residues. Per germline, CDR1 KGHDR and CDR2 SFDVKD. Trimming cost V 8 bases and J 0 bases; bases outside gene matches: 10. CDR3 amino acids: CATMGTGADPSTDTQYF. CDR3 in DNA: TGTGCCACCATGGGGACAGGGGCCGACCCTAGCACAGATACGCAGTATTTT.